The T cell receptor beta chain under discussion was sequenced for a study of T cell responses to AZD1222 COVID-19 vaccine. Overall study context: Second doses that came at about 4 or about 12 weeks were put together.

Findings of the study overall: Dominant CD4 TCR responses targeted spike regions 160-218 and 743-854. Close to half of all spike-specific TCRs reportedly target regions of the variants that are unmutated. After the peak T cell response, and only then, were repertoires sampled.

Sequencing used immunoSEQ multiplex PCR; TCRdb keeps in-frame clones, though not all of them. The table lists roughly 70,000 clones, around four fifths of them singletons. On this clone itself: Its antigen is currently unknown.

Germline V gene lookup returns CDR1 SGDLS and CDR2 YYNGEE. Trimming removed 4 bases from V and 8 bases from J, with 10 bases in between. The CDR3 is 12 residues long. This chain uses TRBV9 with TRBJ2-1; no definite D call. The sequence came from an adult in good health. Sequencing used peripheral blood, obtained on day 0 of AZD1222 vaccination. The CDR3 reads CASSSRWDEQFF. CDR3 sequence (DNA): TGTGCCAGCAGCTCCCGTTGGGATGAGCAGTTCTTC.